The rows below give T cell receptor beta chains drawn from one sample of a study of blood T cell repertoires in COVID-19. This table comes from immunoSEQ multiplex PCR, and its TCRdb copy is limited to in-frame clones, with some not included. The data contain around 170,000 clones, about 88% of them singletons. Specimen: peripheral blood. All receptors come from a woman aged 30 to 39 with active or convalescent COVID-19. The CDR3 runs from the conserved cysteine through the conserved F or W. The D gene is left open where the match is weak. Not all rows give a size; the values are once, few, many and, for expanded clones, a class.

>TRBJ2-7|-|TRBV28|TRBD1
TGTGCCACCGGGACAGTCTACGAGCAGTACTTC
CATGTVYEQYF
>TRBJ1-6|-|TRBV9|TRBD1
TGTGCCAGCAGCGTAGCTCCGGGACAGGGAAATTCACCCCTCCACTTT
CASSVAPGQGNSPLHF
>TRBJ2-1|-|TRBV10-1|TRBD2
TGCGCCACCACCCGAGGCCTAGCGGGAGCGTACAATGAGCAGTTCTTC
CATTRGLAGAYNEQFF
>TRBJ1-5|-|TRBV25-1|TRBD1
TGTGCCAGCAGTGACCGACAGGGGGCGTTATATCAGCCCCAGCATTTT
CASSDRQGALYQPQHF
>TRBJ2-3|-|TRBV13|TRBD2
TGTGCCAGCAGGTCGAGCGGGAGGGCCTGGGATACGCAGTATTTT
CASRSSGRAWDTQYF
>TRBJ2-7|-|TRBV3-1/TRBV3-2|-
TGTGCCAGCAGCCAAGATGAAGGGGATAACTACGAGCAGTACTTC
CASSQDEGDNYEQYF
>TRBJ1-4|few|TRBV6-5|-
TGTGCCAGCAGTTCCGGACAGACAACTAATGAAAAACTGTTTTTT
CASSSGQTTNEKLFF
>TRBJ2-7|-|TRBV10-3|-
TGTGCCATCAGTGAGTTCGACAGCGAGCAGTACTTC
CAISEFDSEQYF
>TRBJ1-2|-|TRBV14|-
TGTGCCAGCAGCCAAGTGGGCGACAGGACGCACTATGGCTACACCTTC
CASSQVGDRTHYGYTF
>TRBJ1-2|-|TRBV4-1|TRBD1
TGCGCCAGCAGCCATGGGACAGGGGGGATAGGTGGCTACACCTTC
CASSHGTGGIGGYTF
>TRBJ2-7|-|TRBV7-9|-
TGTGCCAGCAGCTCCGGGGGTACCTACGAGCAGTACTTC
CASSSGGTYEQYF
>TRBJ2-3|-|TRBV3-1/TRBV3-2|TRBD2
TGTGCCAGCAGCCTCGGGACTAGCGGGATCGGAGGGAATACGCAGTATTTT
CASSLGTSGIGGNTQYF
>TRBJ1-1|-|TRBV6-5|TRBD1
TGTGCCAGCAGTTACACGACAGGGGATGACACTGAAGCTTTCTTT
CASSYTTGDDTEAFF
>TRBJ2-7|-|TRBV6-5|TRBD2
TGTGCCAGCACAGCGGGGCGCTACGAGCAGTACTTC
CASTAGRYEQYF
>TRBJ1-3|-|TRBV15|-
TGTGCCACCAGCAGAGAGAGCTCTGGAAACACCATATATTTT
CATSRESSGNTIYF
>TRBJ2-3|-|TRBV6-5|-
TGTGCCAGCAGTAACAGGTTTTCTACAGATACGCAGTATTTT
CASSNRFSTDTQYF
>TRBJ1-4|few|TRBV5-1|TRBD1
TGCGCCAGCAGAGAATGGACAGGAACAACTAATGAAAAACTGTTTTTT
CASREWTGTTNEKLFF
>TRBJ1-1|-|TRBV14|-
TGTGCCAGCAGCCAATGGGACTTTAACACTGAAGCTTTCTTT
CASSQWDFNTEAFF
>TRBJ2-7|-|TRBV19|TRBD2
TGTGCCAGTAGTATTGTAGCGGGGGGTTCGTACGAGCAGTACTTC
CASSIVAGGSYEQYF
>TRBJ2-4|-|TRBV6-6|TRBD1
TGTGCCAGCAGTTCAGGGGGAGAGGACATTCAGTACTTC
CASSSGGEDIQYF
>TRBJ2-4|-|TRBV19|TRBD1
TGTGCCAGTAGTGCGGACAGGCCCCTGGGGAGCAAAAACATTCAGTACTTC
CASSADRPLGSKNIQYF
>TRBJ1-1|-|TRBV5-5|TRBD1
TGTGCCAGCAGTTACGGACAGGGGGAGGGTGAAGCTTTCTTT
CASSYGQGEGEAFF
>TRBJ2-1|-|TRBV15|TRBD2
TGTGCCACCAGCAGAGCCCCGACTAGCGGGAGGTCCTACAATGAGCAGTTCTTC
CATSRAPTSGRSYNEQFF
>TRBJ2-3|-|TRBV24-1|TRBD2
TGTGCCACCAGTGATCCTAGGGGATTAGCGGGAGACGCCTCCACAGATACGCAGTATTTT
CATSDPRGLAGDASTDTQYF
>TRBJ1-1|-|TRBV4-1|-
TGCGCCAGCACCTCTCTGGGAGGGGTGGGCACTGAAGCTTTCTTT
CASTSLGGVGTEAFF
>TRBJ1-2|-|TRBV9|-
TGTGCCAGCAGCGTAGAGGTGGGGAGTAACTATGGCTACACCTTC
CASSVEVGSNYGYTF
>TRBJ1-4|-|TRBV10-2|TRBD1
TGCGCCAGCAGTGAACCGGGACAGGGTGAAGAAAAACTGTTTTTT
CASSEPGQGEEKLFF
>TRBJ1-2|-|TRBV30|TRBD1
TGTGCCTGGAGTGTACCGGGGACAGGGACTAACTATGGCTACACCTTC
CAWSVPGTGTNYGYTF
>TRBJ1-1|-|TRBV5-8|-
TGTGCCAGCAGCGGGGGGGACGGGACTGAAGCTTTCTTT
CASSGGDGTEAFF
>TRBJ2-1|-|TRBV6-6|-
TGTGCCAGCACCCTTACGGCGGGGATCAATGAGCAGTTCTTC
CASTLTAGINEQFF
>TRBJ1-2|-|TRBV28|-
TGTGCCAGCAGCGGATACAGGGAATTGAGTAAGCTTAACTATGGCTACACCTTC
CASSGYRELSKLNYGYTF
>TRBJ2-3|-|TRBV2|-
TGTGCCAGCAGTGAAGCAGGACTGAGGAGCACAGATACGCAGTATTTT
CASSEAGLRSTDTQYF
>TRBJ1-6|-|TRBV19|TRBD1
TGTGCCAGTAGTATAGGGGCAGGGGGTAATTCACCCCTCCACTTT
CASSIGAGGNSPLHF
>TRBJ1-2|-|TRBV13|-
TGTGCCAGCAGCTTAGGGTCCCCTACAGCCGCTAACTATGGCTACACCTTC
CASSLGSPTAANYGYTF
>TRBJ2-7|-|TRBV25-1|-
TGTGCCAGCAGTGAAGGCCAGGGGCTAAACTACGAGCAGTACTTC
CASSEGQGLNYEQYF
>TRBJ2-7|-|TRBV27|-
TGTGCCAGCAGTTTAATGGGGCCCTCCTACGAGCAGTACTTC
CASSLMGPSYEQYF
>TRBJ1-1|-|TRBV9|-
TGTGCCAGCAGCGTAGTCCCGGACAGATTGAACACTGAAGCTTTCTTT
CASSVVPDRLNTEAFF
>TRBJ2-5|-|TRBV3-1/TRBV3-2|-
TGTGCCAGCAGCCAAGATAGCATAGTGACTCGGGTGACCCAGTACTTC
CASSQDSIVTRVTQYF
>TRBJ2-3|-|TRBV2|TRBD2
TGTGCCAGCAGCGGGACTAGCGTAAAGAATACGCAGTATTTT
CASSGTSVKNTQYF